This T cell receptor (beta chain) was sequenced in a study of T-cell memory formation after mild COVID-19. Whole-study results and caveats: Confirmation was lacking for SARS-CoV-2 specificity of second-wave clones that peaked on day 37. Contracting CD4+ clones lay largely in CM and EM, with CD8+ ones residing in EMRA. Later expanders leaned CD4+, whereas clones that contracted between day 15 and 85 were balanced CD4/CD8.

A word on this clonotype: Its target is unknown.

The authors produced TCR alpha and TCR beta cDNA libraries with sample barcodes and UMIs by 5'RACE using constant-segment primers. A single record per CDR3 protein comes from TCRdb applying MiXCR to the 5' RACE reads. Of 550,000 to 600,000 distinct CDR3 sequences listed, approximately 15% were seen once; the top ten hold roughly 7.7%. This CDR3 is built from 13 residues. The ends lost 6 bases at V and 5 bases at J; junction bases unmatched: 4. CDR1 is KGHSH and CDR2 is LQKENI in the germline V gene. This TCR came from an adult woman who had mild COVID-19 (a few samples of this study predate the infection). Cell type and time point are not known. The chain uses TRBV18 and TRBJ2-5, with 9 bases fitting TRBD1. Sequencing used PBMCs or a T cell subset sorted from them (not recorded which). The CDR3 nucleotides are TGTGCCAGCTCGGGACAGGGAGAGGAGACCCAGTACTTC. It is translated as CASSGQGEETQYF.